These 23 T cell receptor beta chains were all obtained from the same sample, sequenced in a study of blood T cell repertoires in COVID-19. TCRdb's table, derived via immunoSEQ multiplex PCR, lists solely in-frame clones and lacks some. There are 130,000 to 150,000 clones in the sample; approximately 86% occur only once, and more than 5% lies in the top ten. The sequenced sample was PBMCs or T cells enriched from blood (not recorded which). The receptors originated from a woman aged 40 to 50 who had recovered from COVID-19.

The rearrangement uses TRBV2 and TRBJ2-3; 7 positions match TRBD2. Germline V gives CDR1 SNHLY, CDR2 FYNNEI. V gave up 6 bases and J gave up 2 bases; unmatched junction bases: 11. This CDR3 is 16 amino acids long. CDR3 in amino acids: CASSSFLAGDTDTQYF. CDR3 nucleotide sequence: TGTGCCAGCAGCTCCTTTCTTGCGGGAGACACAGATACGCAGTATTTT.

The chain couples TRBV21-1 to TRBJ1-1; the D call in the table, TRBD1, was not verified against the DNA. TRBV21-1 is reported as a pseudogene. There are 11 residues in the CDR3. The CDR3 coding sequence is TGTGCCAGCAGCGTTACAGGGTTGGCTTTCTTT. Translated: CASSVTGLAFF.

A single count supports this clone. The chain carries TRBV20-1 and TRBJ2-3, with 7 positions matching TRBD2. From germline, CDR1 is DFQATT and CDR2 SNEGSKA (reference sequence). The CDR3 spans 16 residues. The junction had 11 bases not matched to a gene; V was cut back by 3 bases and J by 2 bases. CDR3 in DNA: TGCAGTGCTAGTGTAGGTCTAGCGGAGATCACAGATACGCAGTATTTT. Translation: CSASVGLAEITDTQYF.

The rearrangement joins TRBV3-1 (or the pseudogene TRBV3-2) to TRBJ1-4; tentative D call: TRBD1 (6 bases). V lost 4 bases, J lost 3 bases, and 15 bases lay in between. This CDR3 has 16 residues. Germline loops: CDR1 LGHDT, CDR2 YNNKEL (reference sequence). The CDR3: CASSPRVAGANEKLFF. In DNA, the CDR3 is TGTGCCAGCAGCCCCCGCGTGGCAGGGGCTAATGAAAAACTGTTTTTT.

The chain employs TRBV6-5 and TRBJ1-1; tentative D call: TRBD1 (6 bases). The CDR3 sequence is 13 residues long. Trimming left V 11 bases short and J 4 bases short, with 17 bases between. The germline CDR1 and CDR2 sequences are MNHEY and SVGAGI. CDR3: CAAFRGVGTEAFF. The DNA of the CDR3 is TGTGCCGCTTTCAGGGGAGTCGGCACTGAAGCTTTCTTT.

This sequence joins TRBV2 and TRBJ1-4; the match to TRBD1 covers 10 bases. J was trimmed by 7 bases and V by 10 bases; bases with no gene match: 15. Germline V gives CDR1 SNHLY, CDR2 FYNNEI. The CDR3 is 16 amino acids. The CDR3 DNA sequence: TGTGCCACCTCTCCCGACAGGGGGCGAGGGGGTGAAAAACTGTTTTTT. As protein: CATSPDRGRGGEKLFF.

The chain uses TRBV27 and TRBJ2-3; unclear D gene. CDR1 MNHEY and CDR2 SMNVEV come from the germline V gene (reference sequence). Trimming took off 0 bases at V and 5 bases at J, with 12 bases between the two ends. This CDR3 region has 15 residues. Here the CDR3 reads CASSLSITFRDTQYF. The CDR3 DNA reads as TGTGCCAGCAGTTTATCGATAACTTTCCGAGATACGCAGTATTTT.

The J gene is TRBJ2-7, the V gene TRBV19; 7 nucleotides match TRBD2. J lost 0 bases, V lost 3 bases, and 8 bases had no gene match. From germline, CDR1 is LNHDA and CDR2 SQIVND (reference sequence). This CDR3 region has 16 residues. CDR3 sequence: CASSISGGGSSYEQYF. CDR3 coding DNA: TGTGCCAGTAGTATTTCTGGTGGCGGGAGCTCCTACGAGCAGTACTTC.

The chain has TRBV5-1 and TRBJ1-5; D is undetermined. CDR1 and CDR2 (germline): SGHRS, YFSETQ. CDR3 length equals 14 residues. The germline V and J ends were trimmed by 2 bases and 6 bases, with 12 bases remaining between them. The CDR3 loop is CASSFDGNSQPQHF. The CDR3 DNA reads TGCGCCAGCAGCTTCGACGGGAATTCTCAGCCCCAGCATTTT.

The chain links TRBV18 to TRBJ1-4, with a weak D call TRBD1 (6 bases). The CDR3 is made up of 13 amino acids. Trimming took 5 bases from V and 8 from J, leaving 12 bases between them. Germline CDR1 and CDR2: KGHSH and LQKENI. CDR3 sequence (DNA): TGTGCCAGCTCATCCACAGGGAACGAAAAACTGTTTTTT. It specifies CASSSTGNEKLFF. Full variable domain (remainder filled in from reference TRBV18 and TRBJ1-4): NAGVMQNPRHLVRRRGQEARLRCSPMKGHSHVYWYRQLPEEGLKFMVYLQKENIIDESGMPKERFSAEFPKEGPSILRIQQVVRGDSAAYFCASSSTGNEKLFFGSGTQLSVL.

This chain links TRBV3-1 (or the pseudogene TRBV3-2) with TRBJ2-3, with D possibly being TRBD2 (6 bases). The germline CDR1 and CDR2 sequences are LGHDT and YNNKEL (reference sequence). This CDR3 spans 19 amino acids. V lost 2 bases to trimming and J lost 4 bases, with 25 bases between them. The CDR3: CASSQSISSARRIPDTQYF. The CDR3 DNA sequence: TGTGCCAGCAGCCAATCGATTTCTAGCGCGAGGCGTATCCCAGATACGCAGTATTTT.

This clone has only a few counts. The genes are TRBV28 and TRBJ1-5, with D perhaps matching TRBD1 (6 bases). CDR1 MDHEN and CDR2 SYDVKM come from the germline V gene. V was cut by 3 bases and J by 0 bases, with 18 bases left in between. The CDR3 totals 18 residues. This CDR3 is CASSFPPGQGNSNQPQHF. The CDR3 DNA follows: TGTGCCAGCAGTTTCCCCCCCGGCCAGGGGAATAGCAATCAGCCCCAGCATTTT.

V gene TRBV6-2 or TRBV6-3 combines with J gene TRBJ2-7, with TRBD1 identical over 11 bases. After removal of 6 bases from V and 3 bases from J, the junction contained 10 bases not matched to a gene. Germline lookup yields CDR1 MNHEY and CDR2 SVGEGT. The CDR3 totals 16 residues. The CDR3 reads CASSPTGTGGYYEQYF. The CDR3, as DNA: TGTGCCAGCAGCCCTACCGGGACAGGGGGATACTACGAGCAGTACTTC.

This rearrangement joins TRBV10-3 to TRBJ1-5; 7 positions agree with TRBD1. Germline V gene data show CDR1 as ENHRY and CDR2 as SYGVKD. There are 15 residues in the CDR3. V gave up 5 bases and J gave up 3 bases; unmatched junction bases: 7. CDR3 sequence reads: CAISKEQGNNQPQHF. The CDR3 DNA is TGTGCCATCAGTAAGGAACAGGGGAACAATCAGCCCCAGCATTTT.

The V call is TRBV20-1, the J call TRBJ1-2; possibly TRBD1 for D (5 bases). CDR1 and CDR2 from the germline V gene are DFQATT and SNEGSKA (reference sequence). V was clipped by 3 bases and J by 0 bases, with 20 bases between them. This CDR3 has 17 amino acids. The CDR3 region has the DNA TGCAGTGCTAGTTCGGGACTTGCAGGACAAACTAACTATGGCTACACCTTC. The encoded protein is CSASSGLAGQTNYGYTF.

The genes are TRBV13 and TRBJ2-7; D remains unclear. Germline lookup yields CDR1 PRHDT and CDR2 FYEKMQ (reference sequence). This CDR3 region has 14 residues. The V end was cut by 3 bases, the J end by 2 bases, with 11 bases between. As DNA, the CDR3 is TGTGCCAGCAGCTTGGGCAGAACGACCTACGAGCAGTACTTC. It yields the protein CASSLGRTTYEQYF.

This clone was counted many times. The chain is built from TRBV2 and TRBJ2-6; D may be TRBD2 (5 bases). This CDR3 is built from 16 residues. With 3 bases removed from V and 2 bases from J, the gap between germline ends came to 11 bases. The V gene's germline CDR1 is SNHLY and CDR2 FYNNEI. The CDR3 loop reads CASSDFIGAGANVLTF. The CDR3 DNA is TGTGCCAGCAGTGATTTTATCGGGGCTGGGGCCAACGTCCTGACTTTC.

CDR3 DNA: TGCGCCAGCAGCCGCCAGACTAGCGGGAGGGGCTTCCAAGAGACCCAGTACTTC. This encodes CASSRQTSGRGFQETQYF. This sequence joins TRBV5-1 and TRBJ2-5; 14 bases align to TRBD2. Germline V CDR1 and CDR2: SGHRS, YFSETQ. This CDR3 is 18 amino acids long. V lost 4 bases, J lost 1 base, and 9 bases stayed unmatched.

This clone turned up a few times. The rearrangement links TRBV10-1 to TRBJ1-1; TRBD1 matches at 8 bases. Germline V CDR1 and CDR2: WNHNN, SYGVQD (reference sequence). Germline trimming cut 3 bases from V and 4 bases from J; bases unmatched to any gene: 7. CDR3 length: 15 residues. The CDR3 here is CASSDQWTGITEAFF. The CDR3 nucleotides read TGCGCCAGCAGTGACCAGTGGACAGGGATCACTGAAGCTTTCTTT.

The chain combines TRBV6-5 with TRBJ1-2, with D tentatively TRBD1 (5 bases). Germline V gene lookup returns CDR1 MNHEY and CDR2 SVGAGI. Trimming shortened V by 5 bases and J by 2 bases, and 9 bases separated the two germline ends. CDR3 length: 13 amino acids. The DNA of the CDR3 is TGTGCCAGCAGTAGGGGCAGAAACTATGGCTACACCTTC. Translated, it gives CASSRGRNYGYTF.

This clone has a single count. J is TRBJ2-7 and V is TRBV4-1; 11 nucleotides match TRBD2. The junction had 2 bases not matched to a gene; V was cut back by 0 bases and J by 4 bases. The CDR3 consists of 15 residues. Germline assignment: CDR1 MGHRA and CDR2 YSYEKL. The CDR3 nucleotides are TGCGCCAGCAGCCAAGACACTAGCGGGAGATACGAGCAGTACTTC. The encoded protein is CASSQDTSGRYEQYF.

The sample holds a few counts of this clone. Here the CDR3 reads CASSRRDREYNQPQHF. DNA of the CDR3: TGTGCCAGCAGCCGCCGGGACAGGGAATACAATCAGCCCCAGCATTTT. This chain uses TRBV7-8 with TRBJ1-5; 9 bases align to TRBD1. The CDR3 runs to 16 residues. Germline CDR1 and CDR2: SGHVS and FQNEAQ. With 5 bases clipped from V and 3 bases from J, the junction kept 8 bases outside the gene matches.

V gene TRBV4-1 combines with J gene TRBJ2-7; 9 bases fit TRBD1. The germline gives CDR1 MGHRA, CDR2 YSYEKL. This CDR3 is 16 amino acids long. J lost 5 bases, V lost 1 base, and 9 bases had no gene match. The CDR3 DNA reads TGCGCCAGCAGCCAAGGGGGGCACAGGGGGCTCCACGAGCAGTACTTC. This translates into CASSQGGHRGLHEQYF.